A selection of T cell receptor beta chains follows, all from one sample in a study of T cells after yellow fever vaccination. TCRdb reanalysed the 5' RACE reads using MiXCR and keeps one entry per CDR3 protein. The sample records hundreds of thousands of distinct CDR3 sequences, roughly 20% being singletons. The sequencing here drew on PBMCs, taken before the yellow fever booster vaccination. All receptors come from a man in his late teens or twenties who received the YFV17D yellow fever vaccine. CDR3s include the opening cysteine and the closing phenylalanine or tryptophan. The D gene is left open where the match is weak. Expanded clones get a size class; other rows say once, few or many, or leave the size out.

size	D	V	J	DNA	CDR3
few	-	TRBV21-1	TRBJ2-3	TGTGCCAGCAGCAGAGGGCAGGGTTGCGGCACAGATACGCAGTATTTT	CASSRGQGCGTDTQYF
few	-	TRBV9	TRBJ1-1	TGTGCCAGCAGCGTAGGGCCCAGCTACACTGAAGCTTTCTTT	CASSVGPSYTEAFF
few	-	TRBV4-3	TRBJ2-7	TGCGCCAGCAGCCAAGATCTGTCACTGTCAGGGCTGACCTACGAGCAGTACTTC	CASSQDLSLSGLTYEQYF
-	-	TRBV6-2/TRBV6-3	TRBJ2-2	TGTGCCAGCAGTCCCCTTGTGTGGGAAGGCACCGGGGAGCTGTTTTTT	CASSPLVWEGTGELFF
-	-	TRBV6-5	TRBJ2-4	TGTGCCAGCAGTCAAACAGGGAGTTACATTCAGTACTTC	CASSQTGSYIQYF
-	TRBD1	TRBV7-7	TRBJ2-2	TGTGCCAGCAGCCAAACCGGGACAGGGTGGGCCGGGGAGCTGTTTTTT	CASSQTGTGWAGELFF
-	TRBD1	TRBV20-1	TRBJ2-7	TGCAGTGCCCAATTCGGACAGGGAAGAAGCGAGCAGTACTTC	CSAQFGQGRSEQYF
few	-	TRBV27	TRBJ1-2	TGTGCCAGCAGTTTCCTTGGAGGAACGGGGACCTTC	CASSFLGGTGTF
-	-	TRBV29-1	TRBJ2-5	TGCAGCGTTGAAGATTTGGCCGTTGCGGAGACCCAGTACTTC	CSVEDLAVAETQYF
-	TRBD1	TRBV4-1	TRBJ1-2	TGCGCCAGCAGCCAAGGGGACAGCTCAGCTAACTATGGCTACACCTTC	CASSQGDSSANYGYTF
-	-	TRBV29-1	TRBJ2-1	TGCAGCGCTGAGAGTGTTGGGACGGAGACTGGTGAGCAGTTCTTC	CSAESVGTETGEQFF
few	-	TRBV27	TRBJ2-3	TGTGCCAGCAGCCCAGCCCGGCGCTCTAGCACAGATACGCAGTATTTT	CASSPARRSSTDTQYF
-	-	TRBV7-9	TRBJ2-6	TGTGCCAGCAGCCGACAAGGTACCAACGTCCTGACTTTC	CASSRQGTNVLTF
many	-	TRBV5-1	TRBJ2-1	TGCGCCAGCAGCTCCCGGGGGCCGAGGAATGAGCAGTTCTTC	CASSSRGPRNEQFF
-	-	TRBV7-2	TRBJ2-3	TGTGCCAGCAGCTTAGGTATAATCAGCTCCGATACGCAGTATTTT	CASSLGIISSDTQYF
few	TRBD2	TRBV15	TRBJ2-3	TGTGCCACCAGCAGAGATCTAGCGGGGGGGCGAGATACGCAGTATTTT	CATSRDLAGGRDTQYF
-	-	TRBV10-3	TRBJ1-5	TGTGCCATCAGTGATATAGGAGGGGGCAATCAGCCCCAGCATTTT	CAISDIGGGNQPQHF
many	-	TRBV6-1	TRBJ2-7	TGTGCCAGCAGTGTTGGATTGGGCTACGAGCAGTACTTC	CASSVGLGYEQYF
-	-	TRBV14	TRBJ1-1	TGTGCCAGCAGCCAATTGACAGCCGAAGCTTTCTTT	CASSQLTAEAFF
few	-	TRBV5-1	TRBJ2-1	TGCGCCAGCAGCTTGGCACAGGGATCTTACAATGAGCAGTTCTTC	CASSLAQGSYNEQFF
few	-	TRBV20-1	TRBJ1-5	TGCAGTGCTCAACGGGGGGAAAATCAGCCCCAGCATTTT	CSAQRGENQPQHF
-	TRBD2	TRBV4-3	TRBJ2-5	TGCGCCAGCAGCCAAGGCGCGGGGGGGGGGCTGTATGAGACCCAGTACTTC	CASSQGAGGGLYETQYF
few	-	TRBV20-1	TRBJ2-3	TGCAGTGCTAGAGTTGTGGGACATAGGTTCACAGATACGCAGTATTTT	CSARVVGHRFTDTQYF
few	TRBD2	TRBV15	TRBJ2-7	TGTGCCACCAGCAGAGGACGTACTAGCGGGGGTCCCGAGGAGCAGTACTTC	CATSRGRTSGGPEEQYF
few	-	TRBV3-1	TRBJ2-3	TGTGCCAGCAGCCAAGTTCCAGACCCTAGCACAGATACGCAGTATTTT	CASSQVPDPSTDTQYF
few	TRBD1	TRBV7-9	TRBJ2-3	TGTGCCAGCAGCCAGGGACAGCCGTCTAGTGATACGCAGTATTTT	CASSQGQPSSDTQYF
-	-	TRBV7-2	TRBJ2-3	TGTGCCAGCAGCTTAGAGACTGGCAATACGCAGTATTTT	CASSLETGNTQYF
-	TRBD1	TRBV4-1	TRBJ1-1	TGCGCCAGCAGCCAAGGCGGACAGGGAGAGAACACTGAAGCTTTCTTT	CASSQGGQGENTEAFF
few	-	TRBV3-1	TRBJ1-6	TGTGCCAGCAGAGGGGATTGGACTTCACCCCTCCACTTT	CASRGDWTSPLHF
-	TRBD1	TRBV7-2	TRBJ2-1	TGTGCCAGCAGCTTAGCCAGACAGGGAATCCATGAGCAGTTCTTC	CASSLARQGIHEQFF
few	TRBD1	TRBV7-2	TRBJ1-5	TGTGCCAGCAGCCTTTGGACAGGGGACAATCAGCCCCAGCATTTT	CASSLWTGDNQPQHF
many	-	TRBV7-2	TRBJ1-2	TGTGCCAGCAGCTTAGAGAGAAGGGGTGCCTATGGCTACACCTTC	CASSLERRGAYGYTF